This entry lists 20 T cell receptor beta chains sequenced from one sample in a study of T cell repertoires in cytomegalovirus infection. TCRdb reanalysed the reads using MiXCR and keeps one entry per CDR3 protein. The data contain around 740,000 distinct CDR3 sequences, less than 40% of them singletons. What was sequenced was PBMCs. The source is a human donor in good health (CMV status not recorded). Some clones in this sample may be carry-over from other donors' samples.

This chain connects TRBV19 to TRBJ2-1; 10 nucleotides match TRBD1. CDR3 size: 15 residues. Germline CDR1 is LNHDA and CDR2 is SQIVND (reference sequence). With 5 bases clipped from V and 9 bases from J, the junction kept 10 bases outside the gene matches. The CDR3, as DNA: TGTGCCAGTAGTGCCGGGACAGGGGTATCTGCTGAGCAGTTCTTC. It encodes CASSAGTGVSAEQFF.

The chain couples TRBV20-1 to TRBJ2-3, with TRBD2 matching over 7 bases. This CDR3 is 14 amino acids long. V gave up 6 bases and J gave up 1 base; unmatched junction bases: 7. CDR1 DFQATT and CDR2 SNEGSKA come from the germline V gene (reference sequence). CDR3: CSALRAGRTDTQYF. CDR3 DNA sequence: TGCAGTGCCCTTCGAGCGGGGCGCACAGATACGCAGTATTTT.

As to this clonotype: Relative to the germline gene, one junction end is altered; a read error may explain this. The chain uses TRBV28 and TRBJ2-3; D gene uncertain. The germline CDR1 and CDR2 sequences are MDHEN and SYDVKM. The CDR3 contains 11 residues. The CDR3 region is CASILSDTQYF. CDR3 DNA: TGTGCCAGCATTTTATCAGATACGCAGTATTTT.

This clonotype was recorded at least ten times. The chain joins TRBV7-9 to TRBJ2-1; D possibly corresponds to TRBD2 (5 bases). This CDR3 is built from 15 residues. Germline values: CDR1 SEHNR, CDR2 FQNEAQ (reference sequence). Trimming pared 1 base from V and 8 bases from J, leaving 15 bases between. In DNA form, the CDR3 reads TGTGCCAGCAGCTTAGTACAGCGGTTGTTGGATGAGCAGTTCTTC. Its translation: CASSLVQRLLDEQFF.

Notes on this clonotype: The junction shows a germline mismatch at one end, possibly a read error. The chain combines TRBV11-2 with TRBJ1-1; 9 bases line up with TRBD1. The V gene's germline CDR1 is SGHAT and CDR2 FQNNGV. The CDR3 runs to 15 residues. CDR3 bases: TGTGCCAGCAGCTTAGATCCAGAGCGTCATCGGGACAGGGCGTTT. Translation: CASSLDPERHRDRAF.

This clonotype was counted ten times or more. The genes are TRBV7-2 and TRBJ2-5, with TRBD2 as a possible D gene (5 bases). This CDR3 has 15 amino acids. V was clipped by 5 bases and J by 2 bases, with 15 bases between them. Germline V CDR1 and CDR2: SGHTA, FQGNSA. The CDR3 sequence: CASSPDGLSQETQYF. The CDR3, as DNA: TGTGCCAGCAGCCCTGACGGACTGTCACAAGAGACCCAGTACTTC.

This sequence joins TRBV9 and TRBJ1-3, with D possibly TRBD1 on 5 matching bases. This CDR3 is built from 17 residues. The germline V and J ends were trimmed by 0 bases and 1 base, with 14 bases remaining between them. Germline assignment: CDR1 SGDLS and CDR2 YYNGEE. DNA for the CDR3: TGTGCCAGCAGCGTAGTTCCAGGGACCGTGTCTGGAAACACCATATATTTT. It encodes CASSVVPGTVSGNTIYF.

The chain joins TRBV5-1 to TRBJ2-3, with D tentatively TRBD2 (6 bases). The CDR3 totals 15 residues. V was shortened by 0 bases and J by 4 bases, with 12 bases between the two germline ends. Germline V gives CDR1 SGHRS, CDR2 YFSETQ. This chain's CDR3 is CASSLAAGNSDTQYF. The CDR3 DNA sequence: TGCGCCAGCAGCTTGGCGGCGGGAAACTCAGATACGCAGTATTTT.

A few counts support this clonotype. The rearrangement uses TRBV6-6 and TRBJ2-3; unclear D gene. The CDR3 is 15 residues long. Germline CDR1 reads MNHNY; CDR2 reads SVGAGI (reference sequence). The germline V and J ends were trimmed by 0 bases and 3 bases, with 10 bases remaining between them. CDR3 DNA: TGTGCCAGCAGTTACTCAGGGCGTAGGACAGATACGCAGTATTTT. Its translation is CASSYSGRRTDTQYF.

The genes are TRBV20-1 and TRBJ1-2; a weak D match, TRBD1 (6 bases). Germline CDR1 is DFQATT and CDR2 is SNEGSKA (reference sequence). The V gene lost 4 bases and the J gene lost 5 bases, with 23 bases spanning the gap. The CDR3 loop spans 16 amino acids. CDR3 coding DNA: TGCAGTGCTAATAACAGGGTTCGGGATTCATCTTATGGCTACACCTTC. This translates into CSANNRVRDSSYGYTF.

The J gene is TRBJ2-7, the V gene TRBV28; 7 nucleotides match TRBD1. The CDR3 spans 13 residues. From germline, CDR1 is MDHEN and CDR2 SYDVKM. V shed 7 bases, J shed 4 bases, and the junction held 7 bases outside the gene matches. DNA of the CDR3: TGTGCCAGCAATGAGGGGGCGCGTTACGAGCAGTACTTC. It yields the protein CASNEGARYEQYF.

At least ten counts were recorded for this clonotype. The V and J genes are TRBV7-2 and TRBJ1-1, with D maybe TRBD1 (5 bases). The CDR3 spans 14 residues. The V and J ends lost 5 bases and 3 bases respectively, with 13 bases between them. Germline assignment: CDR1 SGHTA and CDR2 FQGNSA. CDR3 loop: CASSRRQLHTEAFF. The CDR3 bases are TGTGCCAGCAGCAGACGACAGCTACACACTGAAGCTTTCTTT.

This clonotype was seen just once. The chain employs TRBV14 and TRBJ2-3; a possible D gene is TRBD2 (6 bases). V lost 0 bases to trimming and J lost 2 bases, with 18 bases between them. The CDR3 contains 18 residues. From germline, CDR1 is SGHDN and CDR2 FVKESK. CDR3: CASSQDLGGTLFTDTQYF. CDR3 sequence (DNA): TGTGCCAGCAGCCAAGATCTGGGGGGAACACTTTTCACAGATACGCAGTATTTT. The variable domain in full, with the rest retrieved from reference TRBV14 and TRBJ2-3, is EAGVTQFPSHSVIEKGQTVTLRCDPISGHDNLYWYRRVMGKEIKFLLHFVKESKQDESGMPNNRFLAERTGGTYSTLKVQPAELEDSGVYFCASSQDLGGTLFTDTQYFGPGTRLTVL.

This chain links TRBV19 with TRBJ2-1, with D uncertain. Germline loops: CDR1 LNHDA, CDR2 SQIVND (reference sequence). Between the trimmed V and J ends, which lost 2 bases and 0 bases, there was a span of 14 bases. This CDR3 is built from 17 residues. In DNA form, the CDR3 reads TGTGCCAGTAGTATACTCCATCACCTTGGCTCCTACAATGAGCAGTTCTTC. It specifies CASSILHHLGSYNEQFF.

The table lists this clonotype with a few counts. The rearrangement joins TRBV4-1 to TRBJ2-3; 8 bases are a match to TRBD2. V shed 0 bases, J shed 10 bases, and the junction held 18 bases outside the gene matches. Germline assignment: CDR1 MGHRA and CDR2 YSYEKL. CDR3 length: 18 amino acids. The CDR3 DNA is TGCGCCAGCAGCCAAGATTTTGAGCGGGGGACCCACACGGGGGCGCAGTATTTT. Encoded protein: CASSQDFERGTHTGAQYF.

The chain combines TRBV27 with TRBJ1-4, with 7 bases that match TRBD1. This CDR3 has 14 residues. Germline values: CDR1 MNHEY, CDR2 SMNVEV (reference sequence). V gave up 7 bases and J gave up 7 bases; unmatched junction bases: 9. CDR3: CASKSEQGFEKLFF. The DNA of the CDR3 is TGTGCCAGCAAGAGTGAACAGGGGTTTGAAAAACTGTTTTTT. Complete variable domain (other parts from reference TRBV27 and TRBJ1-4): EAQVTQNPRYLITVTGKKLTVTCSQNMNHEYMSWYRQDPGLGLRQIYYSMNVEVTDKGDVPEGYKVSRKEKRNFPLILESPSPNQTSLYFCASKSEQGFEKLFFGSGTQLSVL.

This chain connects TRBV7-9 to TRBJ1-1; possibly TRBD1 for D (5 bases). The CDR3 sequence is 13 residues long. Trimming pared 5 bases from V and 5 bases from J, leaving 12 bases between. Germline V gene data show CDR1 as SEHNR and CDR2 as FQNEAQ (reference sequence). The CDR3 here is CASSRREGTEAFF. The DNA for the CDR3 is TGTGCCAGCAGCCGCAGGGAGGGGACTGAAGCTTTCTTT.

This clonotype was picked up a small number of times. This chain links TRBV5-1 with TRBJ2-1; D is unresolved. The CDR3 has 13 amino acids. V lost 5 bases to trimming and J lost 3 bases, with 9 bases between them. From germline, CDR1 is SGHRS and CDR2 YFSETQ. The CDR3 nucleotides are TGCGCCAGCAGATACAGATACTACAATGAGCAGTTCTTC. Protein: CASRYRYYNEQFF.

This rearrangement joins TRBV5-1 to TRBJ1-1; D call uncertain. The ends were cut back, 6 bases at V and 6 bases at J, with 15 bases in the middle. The germline V gene encodes CDR1 SGHRS and CDR2 YFSETQ. The CDR3 loop spans 13 amino acids. Written as DNA, the CDR3 is TGCGCCAGCACCTGGATACCGAGCGCTGAAGCTTTCTTT. Translation: CASTWIPSAEAFF. Supplemented by reference TRBV5-1 and TRBJ1-1, the full variable domain reads KAGVTQTPRYLIKTRGQQVTLSCSPISGHRSVSWYQQTPGQGLQFLFEYFSETQRNKGNFPGRFSGRQFSNSRSEMNVSTLELGDSALYLCASTWIPSAEAFFGQGTRLTVV.

V is TRBV12-3 or TRBV12-4 and J is TRBJ2-5; D is perhaps TRBD1 or TRBD2 (7 bases each). The CDR3 has 14 amino acids. The V end lost 6 bases, the J end lost 2 bases, and 13 bases lay between the germline ends. This chain's CDR3 is CASRSQGGQETQYF. CDR3 DNA sequence: TGTGCCAGCAGGTCCCAGGGGGGGCAAGAGACCCAGTACTTC.